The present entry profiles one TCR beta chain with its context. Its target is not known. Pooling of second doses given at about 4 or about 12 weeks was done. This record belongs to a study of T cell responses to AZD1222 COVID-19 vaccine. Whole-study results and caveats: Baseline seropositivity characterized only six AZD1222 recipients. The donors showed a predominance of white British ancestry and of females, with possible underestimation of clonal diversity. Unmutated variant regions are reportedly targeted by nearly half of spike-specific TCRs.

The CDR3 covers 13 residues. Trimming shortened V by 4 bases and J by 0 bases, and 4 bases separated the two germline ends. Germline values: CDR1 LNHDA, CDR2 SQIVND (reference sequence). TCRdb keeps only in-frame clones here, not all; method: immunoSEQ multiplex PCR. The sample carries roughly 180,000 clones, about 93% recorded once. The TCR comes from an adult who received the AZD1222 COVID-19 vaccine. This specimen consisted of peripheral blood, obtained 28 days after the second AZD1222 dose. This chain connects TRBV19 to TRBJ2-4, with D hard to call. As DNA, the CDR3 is TGTGCCAGTAGTAGGTTAGCCAAAAACATTCAGTACTTC. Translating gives CASSRLAKNIQYF.